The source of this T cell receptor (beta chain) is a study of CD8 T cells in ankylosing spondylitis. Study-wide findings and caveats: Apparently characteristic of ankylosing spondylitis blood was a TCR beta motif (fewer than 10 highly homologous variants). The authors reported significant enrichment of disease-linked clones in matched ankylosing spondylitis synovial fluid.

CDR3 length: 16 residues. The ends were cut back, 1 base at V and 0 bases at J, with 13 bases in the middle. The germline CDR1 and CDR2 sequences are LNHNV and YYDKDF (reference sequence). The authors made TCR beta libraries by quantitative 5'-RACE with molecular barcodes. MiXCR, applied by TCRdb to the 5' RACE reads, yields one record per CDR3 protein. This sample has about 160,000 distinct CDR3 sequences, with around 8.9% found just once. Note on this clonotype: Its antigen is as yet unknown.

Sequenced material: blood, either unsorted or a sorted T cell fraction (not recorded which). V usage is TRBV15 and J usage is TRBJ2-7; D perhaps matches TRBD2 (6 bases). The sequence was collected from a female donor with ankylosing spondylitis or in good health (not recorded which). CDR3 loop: CATSRVPWRDSYEQYF. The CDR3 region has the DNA TGTGCCACCAGCAGAGTCCCCTGGAGGGACTCCTACGAGCAGTACTTC.